This T cell receptor beta chain originates from a study of OX40 agonist ivuxolimab in advanced cancers. On the study more broadly: The mean age was approximately 60 years, ranging from roughly 23 to 90, with less than 90% of participants male. Three partial responders included one hepatocellular carcinoma patient and two cutaneous melanoma patients.

Study-level points and caveats: The average count of expanded clones was higher among CD8+ T cells than among CD4+. At doses 0.1 to 3.0 mg/kg, CD4+ and CD8+ clones expanded.

Sequenced by immunoSEQ multiplex PCR; TCRdb stores in-frame clones only, minus some. The table has tens of thousands of clones, roughly 73% seen once. The CDR3 sequence is 16 residues long. Germline V gives CDR1 SGHRS, CDR2 YFSETQ. V was shortened by 0 bases and J by 0 bases, with 13 bases between the two germline ends. As to this clone: Its antigen is still unknown.

This chain uses TRBV5-1 with TRBJ2-7; D remains unclear. Sequencing was performed on CD4+ or CD8+ T cells sorted from blood, taken in a trial of the OX40 agonist ivuxolimab. This sequence originates from an adult with an advanced solid tumor such as melanoma, head and neck, liver or kidney cancer. The CDR3 DNA sequence: TGCGCCAGCAGCTTGGGGCTGATCCCTCTCTCCTACGAGCAGTACTTC. Its protein is CASSLGLIPLSYEQYF.